This entry lists 21 T cell receptor beta chains sequenced from one sample in a study of blood T cell repertoires in COVID-19. The assay was immunoSEQ multiplex PCR, and TCRdb's table has in-frame clones only and misses some. In the table there are 300,000 to 350,000 clones, approximately 88% of which are singletons. The sequencing sample was made of peripheral blood. The origin of the receptors is a woman aged 25 to 39 with COVID-19, enrolled during active disease.

The J gene is TRBJ2-7, the V gene TRBV5-1; the match to TRBD1 covers 9 bases. V lost 4 bases to trimming and J lost 4 bases; unmatched junction nucleotides: 6. Germline V gene data show CDR1 as SGHRS and CDR2 as YFSETQ. This CDR3 comprises 14 residues. CDR3 DNA sequence: TGCGCCAGCAGCCCGTGGACAGGGGAATACGAGCAGTACTTC. Amino acids: CASSPWTGEYEQYF.

The CDR3 DNA reads as TGTGCCAGCAGCCAAGCCATCCTGGATCGGCGGAACACCATATATTTT. Amino acids: CASSQAILDRRNTIYF. The V and J genes are TRBV14 and TRBJ1-3; the D is unclear. This CDR3 is built from 16 residues. Per germline, CDR1 SGHDN and CDR2 FVKESK. Trimming left V 1 base short and J 7 bases short, with 17 bases between.

V gene TRBV6-2 or TRBV6-3 combines with J gene TRBJ1-2; TRBD1 might be the D (6 bases). The CDR3 totals 16 residues. V was shortened by 0 bases and J by 4 bases, with 15 bases between the two germline ends. Germline V gene sequence: CDR1 MNHEY, CDR2 SVGEGT. In DNA form, the CDR3 reads TGTGCCAGCAGTTACTCGAGATCCGGGACACGCTATGGCTACACCTTC. Its protein product is CASSYSRSGTRYGYTF.

To note about this clone: Other DNA variants within this sample encode the same CDR3. This chain uses TRBV6-5 with TRBJ1-5; D is uncertain. Looked up from germline, CDR1 is MNHEY and CDR2 is SVGAGI. The CDR3 is 14 amino acids. Trimming left V 0 bases short and J 2 bases short, with 5 bases between. This chain's CDR3 is CASSYSRGNQPQHF. The CDR3 nucleotides read TGTGCCAGCAGTTACTCGAGAGGCAATCAGCCCCAGCATTTT.

V gene TRBV6-1 combines with J gene TRBJ1-5; D perhaps matches TRBD1 (6 bases). Per germline, CDR1 MNHNS and CDR2 SASEGT. V dropped 1 base and J dropped 6 bases, with 10 bases sitting between them. The CDR3 totals 14 residues. The CDR3: CASSEVAGAQPQHF. In DNA form, the CDR3 reads TGTGCCAGCAGTGAAGTGGCAGGGGCTCAGCCCCAGCATTTT.

This chain links TRBV7-2 with TRBJ1-1; 8 positions agree with TRBD1. CDR1 and CDR2 (germline): SGHTA, FQGNSA. The CDR3 sequence is 12 residues long. V was pared by 5 bases and J by 11 bases, with 7 bases of the junction left unmatched. The CDR3, as DNA: TGTGCCAGCAGCCTATTTGGACAGGGTGCTTTCTTT. This translates into CASSLFGQGAFF.

V is TRBV6-5 and J is TRBJ2-5, with TRBD2 matching 11 bases. In germline, CDR1 is MNHEY, CDR2 SVGAGI. This CDR3 comprises 15 residues. J was trimmed by 1 base and V by 5 bases; bases with no gene match: 3. DNA for the CDR3: TGTGCCAGCAGTCCTAGCGGGGGGCGCCAAGAGACCCAGTACTTC. Its protein product is CASSPSGGRQETQYF.

The chain joins TRBV6-4 to TRBJ2-5, with 8 bases identical to TRBD2. The germline CDR1 and CDR2 sequences are MRHNA and SNTAGT. This CDR3 region has 15 residues. V lost 6 bases to trimming and J lost 2 bases; unmatched junction nucleotides: 8. This CDR3 reads CASSLIPGGQETQYF. The CDR3 nucleotides are TGTGCCAGCAGCTTAATACCGGGGGGGCAAGAGACCCAGTACTTC.

Here the CDR3 reads CASSLTSGGQETQYF. DNA of the CDR3: TGTGCCAGCTCCCTCACTAGCGGGGGACAAGAGACCCAGTACTTC. The chain recombines TRBV18 with TRBJ2-5, with 11 nucleotides matching TRBD2. The CDR3 spans 15 residues. Trimming at V came to 6 bases and at J to 2 bases, leaving 5 bases not matched to a gene. CDR1 and CDR2 from the germline V gene are KGHSH and LQKENI.

The chain joins TRBV4-3 to TRBJ1-4, with TRBD1 identical over 8 bases. This CDR3 contains 15 residues. V dropped 3 bases and J dropped 3; count of bases not matched to a gene: 3. In germline, CDR1 is LGHNA, CDR2 YSLEER. CDR3 nucleotide sequence: TGCGCCAGCAGCCAGGACAGGGTTCCTAATGAAAAACTGTTTTTT. Encoded protein: CASSQDRVPNEKLFF.

J is TRBJ2-3 and V is TRBV19; 11 bases map to TRBD2. V dropped 3 bases and J dropped 4; count of bases not matched to a gene: 6. Germline V CDR1 and CDR2: LNHDA, SQIVND (reference sequence). The CDR3 runs to 16 residues. The DNA for the CDR3 is TGTGCCAGTAGTATCAGTAGCGGGGGGGCATCAGATACGCAGTATTTT. This codes for CASSISSGGASDTQYF. Based on the CDR3 plus reference TRBV19 and TRBJ2-3, the full variable domain is DGGITQSPKYLFRKEGQNVTLSCEQNLNHDAMYWYRQDPGQGLRLIYYSQIVNDFQKGDIAEGYSVSREKKESFPLTVTSAQKNPTAFYLCASSISSGGASDTQYFGPGTRLTVL.

This rearrangement joins TRBV5-5 to TRBJ2-3; D remains ambiguous. The germline V and J ends were trimmed by 4 bases and 0 bases, with 15 bases remaining between them. Germline assignment: CDR1 SGHKS and CDR2 YYEKEE (reference sequence). The CDR3 is made up of 16 amino acids. As DNA, the CDR3 is TGTGCCAGCAGCAGTCTTGGAGCAGATAGCACAGATACGCAGTATTTT. Protein sequence: CASSSLGADSTDTQYF. Together with reference TRBV5-5 and TRBJ2-3, the CDR3 gives the full variable domain: DAGVTQSPTHLIKTRGQQVTLRCSPISGHKSVSWYQQVLGQGPQFIFQYYEKEERGRGNFPDRFSARQFPNYSSELNVNALLLGDSALYLCASSSLGADSTDTQYFGPGTRLTVL.

There are a few counts of this clone. V and J are TRBV3-1 (or the pseudogene TRBV3-2) and TRBJ1-1, with 8 positions matching TRBD1. The CDR3 has 12 residues. V trimming: 5 bases; J trimming: 7 bases; junction bases outside the gene matches: 3. Per germline, CDR1 LGHDT and CDR2 YNNKEL (reference sequence). Here the CDR3 DNA reads TGTGCCAGCAGCGAGACAGGGGTTGAAGCTTTCTTT. Residues: CASSETGVEAFF.

This chain links TRBV5-4 with TRBJ2-1, with a tentative D call TRBD1 (6 bases). Trimming took 4 bases from V and 6 from J, leaving 23 bases between them. This CDR3 is 17 amino acids long. From germline, CDR1 is SGHNT and CDR2 YYREEE (reference sequence). CDR3 amino acids: CASSLRGQSANGNEQFF. The DNA for the CDR3 is TGTGCCAGCAGCCTCCGTGGACAGTCGGCTAATGGCAATGAGCAGTTCTTC.

The chain combines TRBV7-3 with TRBJ1-2, with TRBD1 identical over 8 bases. Losses at the gene ends were 5 bases for V and 4 bases for J; bases not matched to a gene: 12. CDR3 length: 16 amino acids. Germline V gene data show CDR1 as SGHTA and CDR2 as FQGTGA. CDR3 loop: CASSATPGGDGYGYTF. The CDR3 DNA reads TGTGCCAGCAGCGCAACGCCAGGGGGCGATGGCTATGGCTACACCTTC.

The chain recombines TRBV7-9 with TRBJ1-6; D not resolved. The CDR3 covers 15 residues. The germline V gene encodes CDR1 SEHNR and CDR2 FQNEAQ (reference sequence). With 5 bases removed from V and 10 bases from J, the gap between germline ends came to 18 bases. CDR3 sequence: CASSPGNRAESPLHF. The CDR3 bases are TGTGCCAGCAGCCCCGGGAACAGAGCGGAGTCACCCCTCCACTTT.

The gene calls are TRBV19 and TRBJ2-2; 11 positions agree with TRBD2. This CDR3 is built from 15 residues. CDR1 LNHDA and CDR2 SQIVND come from the germline V gene (reference sequence). Trimming removed 7 bases from V and 4 bases from J; junction bases left unmatched: 5. CDR3 in amino acids: CASMLAGGITGELFF. In DNA form, the CDR3 reads TGTGCCAGTATGCTAGCGGGGGGCATCACCGGGGAGCTGTTTTTT.

A few counts support this clone. The chain employs TRBV27 and TRBJ1-6; 7 positions agree with TRBD1. J was trimmed by 7 bases and V by 4 bases; bases with no gene match: 10. Germline CDR1 is MNHEY and CDR2 is SMNVEV (reference sequence). This CDR3 comprises 16 residues. This CDR3 reads CASSSWTGGVNSPLHF. CDR3 DNA: TGTGCCAGCAGTTCCTGGACAGGAGGGGTAAATTCACCCCTCCACTTT.

CDR3 amino acids: CASRPSLNTEAFF. CDR3 sequence (DNA): TGTGCCAGCAGACCTAGTCTAAACACTGAAGCTTTCTTT. This chain links TRBV12-3 or TRBV12-4 with TRBJ1-1; no firm D call. CDR3 length: 13 residues. V was pared by 6 bases and J by 2 bases, with 10 bases between.

V gene TRBV7-9 combines with J gene TRBJ2-5, with TRBD2 identical over 16 bases. The CDR3 consists of 18 residues. In germline, CDR1 is SEHNR, CDR2 FQNEAQ (reference sequence). J gave up 5 bases and V 5 bases, and 11 bases lay outside the gene matches. The CDR3 nucleotides read TGTGCCAGCAGCCCCGGGACTAGCGGGGGGGCGCCTAAGGAGACCCAGTACTTC. Encoded protein: CASSPGTSGGAPKETQYF.

The CDR3 reads CSASPQRGAGTDTQYF. The CDR3 region has the DNA TGCAGTGCTAGTCCCCAGCGGGGGGCTGGAACAGATACGCAGTATTTT. This rearrangement joins TRBV20-1 to TRBJ2-3, with 9 bases identical to TRBD2. The V gene's germline CDR1 is DFQATT and CDR2 SNEGSKA (reference sequence). CDR3 size: 16 residues. V trimming: 3 bases; J trimming: 3 bases; junction bases outside the gene matches: 10.